This TCR beta chain was captured in a study of blood T cell repertoires in COVID-19. As for the study in general: The study drew acute and convalescent COVID-19 samples from the United States, Italy and Spain. From T cells, B-cell-depleted T cells, or PBMCs came the material, which was cDNA or gDNA.

Methods used by the authors: Quantification of nucleated cells was approximated via reference gene primer amplification. TCRdb's copy holds only in-frame clones and misses some; the assay was immunoSEQ multiplex PCR. Clone size and V and J calls were adopted from that table, with D and trimming inferred from the DNA. The table has 54,000 or so clones, 80% to 90% seen once; the top ten hold about 3.5%. With 5 bases clipped from V and 5 bases from J, the junction kept 1 base outside the gene matches. Germline-derived CDR1 and CDR2 are MNHEY and SVGAGI. The CDR3 has 14 amino acids. The source is a human donor in a cohort sampled during active COVID-19. The rearrangement uses TRBV6-5 and TRBJ2-3; 13 positions match TRBD2. Sequencing was carried out using peripheral blood. The CDR3 DNA follows: TGTGCCAGCAGTACTAGCGGGGGGGGAGATACGCAGTATTTT. Translated: CASSTSGGGDTQYF.